This T cell receptor (beta chain) was identified in a study of HIV-infected children after antiretroviral therapy interruption. Treatment given: PENTA 11 planned treatment interruption arm or continuous ART arm. This clonotype was picked up a small number of times. Unique molecular identifiers were included in an RNA-based 3' RACE TCR library. MiXCR, run by TCRdb on the 3' RACE reads, gives a single entry per CDR3 protein. The repertoire holds about 86,000 distinct CDR3 sequences, with 5.5% to 8.5% as singletons. The source of this sequence is a pool of human donors with HIV. The starting material was CD45RA+ CD4+ T cells from PBMCs, pooled from several time points, obtained from a donor given antiretroviral therapy, either interrupted or continuous. Subset in this sample: naive CD4+ CD45RA+ CD45RO- T cells.

The CDR3 loop is CASSLRTGLGNQPQHF. CDR3 DNA: TGTGCCAGCAGTTTACGGACAGGGTTGGGCAATCAGCCCCAGCATTTT. The chain couples TRBV12-3 or TRBV12-4 to TRBJ1-5; the match to TRBD1 covers 8 bases. This CDR3 spans 16 amino acids. V was clipped by 2 bases and J by 2 bases; unmatched bases: 5.